One T cell receptor beta chain is described in this entry. The data belong to a study of early stage breast cancer tumors. Method: immunoSEQ multiplex PCR; TCRdb's copy keeps in-frame clones and lacks some. Of some 32,000 clones listed, roughly four fifths are singletons. The CDR3 runs 19 residues. This rearrangement joins TRBV21-1 to TRBJ2-3; TRBD2, the D gene given by the table, was not confirmed from the DNA. TRBV21-1 is designated a pseudogene. The source of this sequence is a person aged 25 to 39 with breast cancer. Material: breast tumor tissue. CDR3 sequence: CASSKRTVFGTSGRNTQYF. CDR3 bases: TGTGCCAGCAGCAAACGAACCGTCTTTGGGACTAGCGGGAGAAATACGCAGTATTTT.